Below are 18 T cell receptor beta chains sequenced from a single sample in a study of identical twins. In TCRdb, the 5' RACE reads were re-called with MiXCR into one record per CDR3 protein. Of approximately 530,000 distinct CDR3 sequences detected, more than 20% appear once; the ten largest clones hold approximately 0.49%. Separately, the same data were catalogued under a study of yellow fever vaccine responses in identical twins.

Sequenced input: CD4+ T cells sorted from blood. All receptors come from a woman aged 18 to 35 in good health.

This clonotype was observed a handful of times. This CDR3 is CASSSRLAGVGTDTQYF. In nucleotides, the CDR3 is TGTGCCAGCAGCTCCCGACTAGCGGGAGTGGGCACAGATACGCAGTATTTT. The chain carries TRBV4-2 and TRBJ2-3; 12 bases map to TRBD2. J was trimmed by 1 base and V by 5 bases; bases with no gene match: 7. This CDR3 comprises 17 residues. Germline CDR1 and CDR2: LGHNA and YNFKEQ.

This clonotype was picked up a small number of times. V is TRBV12-3 or TRBV12-4 and J is TRBJ1-1; D not certain. The V and J ends lost 8 bases and 0 bases respectively, with 7 bases between them. The CDR3 consists of 12 residues. The CDR3 coding sequence is TGTGCCAGCGGAGTAATGAACACTGAAGCTTTCTTT. Its protein product is CASGVMNTEAFF.

The V call is TRBV11-3, the J call TRBJ1-1, with 7 positions matching TRBD1. Unmatched junction bases numbered 10, after V lost 5 bases and J lost 4 bases. CDR1 and CDR2 from the germline V gene are SGHNT and YENEEA. The CDR3 is 15 amino acids. The CDR3 DNA follows: TGTGCCAGCAGCACAGGACAGGCGGGGGCCACTGAAGCTTTCTTT. Its translation is CASSTGQAGATEAFF.

In its sample, this clonotype was seen many times. This rearrangement joins TRBV20-1 to TRBJ2-2, with unresolved D. V was trimmed by 3 bases and J by 0 bases, leaving 8 bases between them. The germline V gene has CDR1 DFQATT and CDR2 SNEGSKA (reference sequence). The CDR3 is made up of 14 amino acids. CDR3 sequence: CSASDRPNTGELFF. The CDR3, as DNA: TGCAGTGCTAGCGATCGTCCGAACACCGGGGAGCTGTTTTTT.

This clonotype was observed a few times. The gene calls are TRBV3-1 and TRBJ1-6; no firm D call. The CDR3 sequence is 17 residues long. V was cut by 0 bases and J by 8 bases, with 17 bases left in between. From germline, CDR1 is LGHDT and CDR2 YNNKEL (reference sequence). The CDR3 coding sequence is TGTGCCAGCAGCCAAGACTATAGTGGCAGGACCGATTCACCCCTCCACTTT. Protein: CASSQDYSGRTDSPLHF.

This clonotype was detected only a few times. The chain is built from TRBV12-3 or TRBV12-4 and TRBJ2-5, with 13 nucleotides matching TRBD2. The CDR3 is made up of 16 amino acids. J lost 4 bases, V lost 1 base, and 3 bases had no gene match. The CDR3 DNA follows: TGTGCCAGCAGTTTAGGACTAGCGGGAGGTGGAGAGACCCAGTACTTC. Translated, it gives CASSLGLAGGGETQYF.

J is TRBJ2-7 and V is TRBV20-1; 8 bases match TRBD1. The length of the CDR3 is 15 residues. Germline V lookup: CDR1 DFQATT, CDR2 SNEGSKA (reference sequence). CDR3 loop: CSEPTNTGGRYEQYV. CDR3 coding DNA: TGCAGCGAACCCACGAATACAGGGGGAAGGTACGAGCAGTACGTC.

This clonotype was counted a few times. The chain couples TRBV20-1 to TRBJ2-7, with 11 bases aligning to TRBD2. The CDR3 runs to 15 residues. Germline V gene lookup returns CDR1 DFQATT and CDR2 SNEGSKA (reference sequence). J gave up 3 bases and V 0 bases, and 4 bases lay outside the gene matches. In DNA, the CDR3 is TGCAGTGCTAGAGATCTAACTAGCGGGAGCTACGAGCAGTACTTC. This codes for CSARDLTSGSYEQYF.

This clonotype was observed a handful of times. The rearrangement uses TRBV24-1 and TRBJ1-2; D is uncertain. This CDR3 comprises 13 residues. In germline, CDR1 is KGHDR, CDR2 SFDVKD. Trimming removed 2 bases from V and 5 bases from J, with 8 bases in between. Here the CDR3 reads CATSDSNSYGYTF. As DNA, the CDR3 is TGTGCCACCAGTGATTCGAACAGTTATGGCTACACCTTC.

The chain combines TRBV7-6 with TRBJ2-3, with 9 bases aligning to TRBD1. Trimming removed 5 bases from V and 6 bases from J; junction bases left unmatched: 6. The CDR3 is made up of 14 amino acids. The germline CDR1 and CDR2 sequences are SGHVS and FNYEAQ. The CDR3 loop is CASSQTGGLDTQYF. The CDR3 bases are TGTGCCAGCAGCCAGACAGGGGGTTTGGATACGCAGTATTTT.

The chain carries TRBV11-2 and TRBJ2-7, with no clear D. The V gene's germline CDR1 is SGHAT and CDR2 FQNNGV. V lost 0 bases to trimming and J lost 3 bases, with 15 bases between them. This CDR3 has 16 amino acids. Written as DNA, the CDR3 is TGTGCCAGCAGCTTAGATCCCACAGCGACCCTCTACGAGCAGTACTTC. It encodes CASSLDPTATLYEQYF.

The chain combines TRBV12-3 or TRBV12-4 with TRBJ2-5; 12 nucleotides align to TRBD2. This CDR3 contains 14 residues. Germline trimming cut 6 bases from V and 5 bases from J; bases unmatched to any gene: 4. The CDR3 sequence is CASRASGRGETQYF. The DNA for the CDR3 is TGTGCCAGCAGAGCTAGCGGGAGGGGGGAGACCCAGTACTTC.

The gene calls are TRBV3-1 and TRBJ2-1; 7 bases fit TRBD2. Trimming removed 0 bases from V and 7 bases from J; junction bases left unmatched: 3. CDR1 LGHDT and CDR2 YNNKEL come from the germline V gene (reference sequence). The CDR3 has 14 residues. CDR3 nucleotides: TGTGCCAGCAGCCAAGATCCTAGCGGAAATGAGCAGTTCTTC. This codes for CASSQDPSGNEQFF.

The J gene is TRBJ2-1, the V gene TRBV20-1, with D perhaps matching TRBD2 (6 bases). Trimming removed 6 bases at V and 5 bases at J, with 14 bases between. From germline, CDR1 is DFQATT and CDR2 SNEGSKA (reference sequence). The CDR3 is 13 amino acids. CDR3 bases: TGCAGTGCCCCGGGACTCCGGGACAATGAGCAGTTCTTC. Amino acid sequence: CSAPGLRDNEQFF.

A few counts support this clonotype. The chain has TRBV2 and TRBJ2-2; 9 nucleotides align to TRBD2. The CDR3 is 15 residues long. V shed 7 bases and J 7 bases; nucleotides not matched to a gene: 10. Germline V gives CDR1 SNHLY, CDR2 FYNNEI. This chain's CDR3 is CASMASGIFNGELFF. As DNA, the CDR3 is TGTGCCAGCATGGCTAGCGGGATTTTTAACGGGGAGCTGTTTTTT.

V gene TRBV27 combines with J gene TRBJ1-2, with D perhaps TRBD1 (5 bases). V lost 6 bases and J lost 3, with 14 bases in between. This CDR3 spans 14 amino acids. CDR1 and CDR2 from the germline V gene are MNHEY and SMNVEV (reference sequence). CDR3 amino acids: CASRSRGGDYGYTF. The CDR3 DNA reads TGTGCCAGCAGATCCCGGGGGGGTGACTATGGCTACACCTTC.

The sample holds a few counts of this clonotype. The junction differs from germline at one of its ends, possibly a read error. The chain has TRBV20-1 and TRBJ2-5, with 13 bases aligning to TRBD2. This CDR3 spans 16 amino acids. CDR1 and CDR2 (germline): DFQATT, SNEGSKA (reference sequence). The CDR3 DNA reads as TGCTGTGCCTACCGGACTAGCGGGAGCGGCCAAGAGACCCAGTACTTC. Amino acids: CCAYRTSGSGQETQYF.

The V gene is TRBV24-1, the J gene TRBJ2-1; 10 positions match TRBD2. The CDR3 loop spans 19 amino acids. CDR1 KGHDR and CDR2 SFDVKD come from the germline V gene. Trimming at V came to 4 bases and at J to 0 bases, leaving 11 bases not matched to a gene. The CDR3 DNA is TGTGCCACCAGTGACCGGACTAGCGGATATCCGAGCTCCTACAATGAGCAGTTCTTC. It translates to CATSDRTSGYPSSYNEQFF.